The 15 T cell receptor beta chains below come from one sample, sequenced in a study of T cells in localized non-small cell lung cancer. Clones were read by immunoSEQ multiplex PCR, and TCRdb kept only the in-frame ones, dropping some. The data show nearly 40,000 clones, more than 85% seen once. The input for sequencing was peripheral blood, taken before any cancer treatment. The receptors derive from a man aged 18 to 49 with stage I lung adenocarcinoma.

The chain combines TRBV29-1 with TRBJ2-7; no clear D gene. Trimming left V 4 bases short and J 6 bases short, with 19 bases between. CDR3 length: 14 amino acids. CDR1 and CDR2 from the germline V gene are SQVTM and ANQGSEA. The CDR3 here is CSVVISSPPREQYF. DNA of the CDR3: TGCAGCGTTGTCATCAGCAGTCCCCCCCGCGAGCAGTACTTC.

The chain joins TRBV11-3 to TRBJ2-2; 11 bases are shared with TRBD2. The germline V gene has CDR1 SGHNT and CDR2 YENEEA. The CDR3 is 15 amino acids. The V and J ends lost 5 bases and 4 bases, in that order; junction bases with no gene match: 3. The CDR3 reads CASSLAGGRTGELFF. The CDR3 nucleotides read TGTGCCAGCAGCCTAGCGGGGGGCCGCACCGGGGAGCTGTTTTTT.

The CDR3 is CASSPGTSGTGELFF. The CDR3 bases are TGTGCCAGCAGTCCCGGGACTTCGGGCACCGGGGAGCTGTTTTTT. The chain carries TRBV2 and TRBJ2-2; a weak D match, TRBD2 (6 bases). CDR3 size: 15 residues. Germline V CDR1 and CDR2: SNHLY, FYNNEI. V was shortened by 5 bases and J by 4 bases, with 14 bases between the two germline ends.

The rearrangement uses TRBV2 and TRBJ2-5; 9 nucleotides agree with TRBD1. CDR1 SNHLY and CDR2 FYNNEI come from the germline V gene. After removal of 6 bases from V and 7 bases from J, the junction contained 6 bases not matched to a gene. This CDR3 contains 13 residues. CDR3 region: CASSGETGGTQYF. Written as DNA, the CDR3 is TGTGCCAGCAGCGGAGAGACAGGGGGGACCCAGTACTTC.

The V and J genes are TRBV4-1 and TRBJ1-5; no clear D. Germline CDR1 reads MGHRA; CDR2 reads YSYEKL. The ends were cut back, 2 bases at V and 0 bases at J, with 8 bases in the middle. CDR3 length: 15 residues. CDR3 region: CASSQLAYSNQPQHF. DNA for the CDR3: TGCGCCAGCAGCCAACTAGCGTATAGCAATCAGCCCCAGCATTTT.

In nucleotides, the CDR3 is TGTGCCAGCAGTCCCAGACTTTTGTCCCTCCACTTT. Encoded protein: CASSPRLLSLHF. The chain employs TRBV28 and TRBJ1-6; D not resolved. CDR3 length equals 12 residues. Trimming cost V 5 bases and J 14 bases, with 13 bases left between them. Germline CDR1 and CDR2: MDHEN and SYDVKM.

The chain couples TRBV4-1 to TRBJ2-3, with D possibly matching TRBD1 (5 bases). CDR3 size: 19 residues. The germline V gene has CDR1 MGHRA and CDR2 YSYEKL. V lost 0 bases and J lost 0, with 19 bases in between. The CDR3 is CASSQDLAGNTPSTDTQYF. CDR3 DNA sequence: TGCGCCAGCAGCCAAGATCTGGCAGGGAATACCCCTAGCACAGATACGCAGTATTTT.

CDR3 in amino acids: CASSASGGNTEAFF. The DNA for the CDR3 is TGTGCCAGCAGCGCCAGCGGGGGGAACACTGAAGCTTTCTTT. V usage is TRBV9 and J usage is TRBJ1-1, with D possibly being TRBD1 (5 bases). CDR3 size: 14 residues. V lost 3 bases, J lost 1 base, and 10 bases lay in between. Germline values: CDR1 SGDLS, CDR2 YYNGEE.

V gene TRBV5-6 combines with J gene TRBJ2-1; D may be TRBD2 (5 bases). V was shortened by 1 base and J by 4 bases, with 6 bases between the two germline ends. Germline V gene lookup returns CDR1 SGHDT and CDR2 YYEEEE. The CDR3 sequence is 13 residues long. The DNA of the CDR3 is TGTGCCAGCAGCTTGAGCGGATACAATGAGCAGTTCTTC. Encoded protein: CASSLSGYNEQFF.

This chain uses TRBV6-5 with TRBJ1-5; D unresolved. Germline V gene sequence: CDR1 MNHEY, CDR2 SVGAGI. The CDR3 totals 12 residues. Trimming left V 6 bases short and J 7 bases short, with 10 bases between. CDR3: CASSDLGQPQHF. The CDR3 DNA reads TGTGCCAGCAGCGACCTAGGCCAGCCCCAGCATTTT.

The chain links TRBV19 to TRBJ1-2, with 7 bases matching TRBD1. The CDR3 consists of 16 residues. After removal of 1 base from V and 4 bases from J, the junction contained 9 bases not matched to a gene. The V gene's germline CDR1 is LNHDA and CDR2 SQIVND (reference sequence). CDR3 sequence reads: CASSIVLGQNLYGYTF. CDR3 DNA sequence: TGTGCCAGTAGTATAGTCTTGGGACAGAACCTCTATGGCTACACCTTC.

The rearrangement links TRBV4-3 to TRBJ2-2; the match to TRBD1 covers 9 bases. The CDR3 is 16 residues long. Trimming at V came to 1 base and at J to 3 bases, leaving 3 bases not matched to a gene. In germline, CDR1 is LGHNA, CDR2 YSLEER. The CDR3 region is CASSQGTGEDTGELFF. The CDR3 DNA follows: TGCGCCAGCAGCCAAGGGACAGGGGAGGACACCGGGGAGCTGTTTTTT.

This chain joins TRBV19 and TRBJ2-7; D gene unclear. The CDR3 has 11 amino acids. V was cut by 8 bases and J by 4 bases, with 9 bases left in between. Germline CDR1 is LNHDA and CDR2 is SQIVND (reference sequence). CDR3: CASAVGYEQYF. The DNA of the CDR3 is TGTGCCAGTGCGGTAGGATACGAGCAGTACTTC.

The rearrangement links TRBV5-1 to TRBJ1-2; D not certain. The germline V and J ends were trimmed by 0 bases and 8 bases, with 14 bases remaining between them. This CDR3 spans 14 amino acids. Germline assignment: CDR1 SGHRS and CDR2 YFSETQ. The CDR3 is CASSLVDGRGGYTF. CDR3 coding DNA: TGCGCCAGCAGCTTGGTCGACGGTCGAGGGGGCTACACCTTC.

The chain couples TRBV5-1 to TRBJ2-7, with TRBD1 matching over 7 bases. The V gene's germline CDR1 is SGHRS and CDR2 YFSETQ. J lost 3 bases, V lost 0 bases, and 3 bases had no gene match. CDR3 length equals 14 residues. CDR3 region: CASSLEGAYYEQYF. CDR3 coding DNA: TGCGCCAGCAGCTTGGAGGGGGCCTACTACGAGCAGTACTTC.